Listed below are T cell receptor beta chains from one sample, sequenced in a study of T cell responses to AZD1222 COVID-19 vaccine. Some clones are missing from TCRdb's copy, which holds only in-frame ones; the method was immunoSEQ multiplex PCR. Counted here are around 120,000 clones, 80% to 90% occurring once; the ten biggest clones make up 6.5% to 9%. This material consisted of peripheral blood, taken on day 0 of AZD1222 vaccination. The receptors here all came from an adult in good health. Each CDR3 is given with its conserved first and last residue. The order of the fields is D gene, J gene, clone size, V gene, CDR3 DNA, CDR3 protein. D genes are given only for firm matches. Part of the rows lack a size; the others show once, few, many or a class for expanded clones.

D gene: TRBD1
J gene: TRBJ1-4
clone size: -
V gene: TRBV18
CDR3 DNA: TGTGCCAGCTCACCACTCGGGACAGGCACTAATGAAAAACTGTTTTTT
CDR3 protein: CASSPLGTGTNEKLFF

D gene: -
J gene: TRBJ2-5
clone size: -
V gene: TRBV5-5
CDR3 DNA: TGTGCCAGCAGAAGTTATTTGGGGGCGGGGGAGACCCAGTACTTC
CDR3 protein: CASRSYLGAGETQYF

D gene: -
J gene: TRBJ1-6
clone size: once
V gene: TRBV7-8
CDR3 DNA: TGTGCCAGCAGCTTAGTTCACATACCGAATTCACCCCTCCACTTT
CDR3 protein: CASSLVHIPNSPLHF

D gene: -
J gene: TRBJ1-2
clone size: once
V gene: TRBV7-9
CDR3 DNA: TGTGCCAGCAGCTTAGGTACAGGGAACTATGGCTACACCTTC
CDR3 protein: CASSLGTGNYGYTF

D gene: TRBD1
J gene: TRBJ1-2
clone size: once
V gene: TRBV6-5
CDR3 DNA: TGTGCCAGCAGTTACTCGGGGACAGGGCACTATGGCTACACCTTC
CDR3 protein: CASSYSGTGHYGYTF

D gene: -
J gene: TRBJ1-2
clone size: -
V gene: TRBV4-2
CDR3 DNA: TGTGCCAGCAGCGAAGTCGGGGGTGACTATGGCTACACCTTC
CDR3 protein: CASSEVGGDYGYTF

D gene: -
J gene: TRBJ1-6
clone size: -
V gene: TRBV7-9
CDR3 DNA: TGTGCCAGCAGTCACAAGGGACTGACCTATAATTCACCCCTCCACTTT
CDR3 protein: CASSHKGLTYNSPLHF

D gene: TRBD2
J gene: TRBJ2-3
clone size: -
V gene: TRBV18
CDR3 DNA: TGTGCCAGCTCATCTGGACTAGCTCGCACAGATACGCAGTATTTT
CDR3 protein: CASSSGLARTDTQYF

D gene: -
J gene: TRBJ2-5
clone size: -
V gene: TRBV2
CDR3 DNA: TGTGCCACTGGTCAGGGATTGTACCAAGAGACCCAGTACTTC
CDR3 protein: CATGQGLYQETQYF

D gene: -
J gene: TRBJ2-6
clone size: many
V gene: TRBV3-1/TRBV3-2
CDR3 DNA: TGTGCCAGCCACCCAGACAACTCTGGGGCCAACGTCCTGACTTTC
CDR3 protein: CASHPDNSGANVLTF

D gene: TRBD1
J gene: TRBJ2-1
clone size: once
V gene: TRBV15
CDR3 DNA: TGTGCCACCAGCAGAGGGGACAGTAGAAGCAATGAGCAGTTCTTC
CDR3 protein: CATSRGDSRSNEQFF

D gene: -
J gene: TRBJ1-1
clone size: once
V gene: TRBV18
CDR3 DNA: TGTGCCAGCTCACCACCGAGGGGAGATTGGACTGAAGCTTTCTTT
CDR3 protein: CASSPPRGDWTEAFF

D gene: -
J gene: TRBJ2-6
clone size: -
V gene: TRBV9
CDR3 DNA: TGTGCCAGCAGCCTCTTTCCGGGAAACTCTGGGGCCAACGTCCTGACTTTC
CDR3 protein: CASSLFPGNSGANVLTF

D gene: -
J gene: TRBJ2-1
clone size: few
V gene: TRBV7-9
CDR3 DNA: TGTGCCAGCAGCAAGAGGATGTTGCGGGACAGCTCCTACAATGAGCAGTTCTTC
CDR3 protein: CASSKRMLRDSSYNEQFF

D gene: -
J gene: TRBJ1-5
clone size: -
V gene: TRBV18
CDR3 DNA: TGTGCCAGCTCACCAAGTAGAAATCAGCCCCAGCATTTT
CDR3 protein: CASSPSRNQPQHF

D gene: TRBD1
J gene: TRBJ2-7
clone size: once
V gene: TRBV11-2
CDR3 DNA: TGTGCCAGCAGCTTCCGGGACAGGGACCACGAGCAGTACTTC
CDR3 protein: CASSFRDRDHEQYF

D gene: -
J gene: TRBJ2-2
clone size: -
V gene: TRBV2
CDR3 DNA: TGTGCCAGCAGGGAGGGATTGAACACCGGGGAGCTGTTTTTT
CDR3 protein: CASREGLNTGELFF

D gene: TRBD1
J gene: TRBJ1-6
clone size: -
V gene: TRBV4-2
CDR3 DNA: TGTGCCAGCAGCCAGGGCGGGACAGATAATTCACCCCTCCACTTT
CDR3 protein: CASSQGGTDNSPLHF

D gene: TRBD1
J gene: TRBJ1-2
clone size: -
V gene: TRBV6-6
CDR3 DNA: TGTGCCAGCAGTTACAAGGGACAGGTTGTGAATGGCTACACCTTC
CDR3 protein: CASSYKGQVVNGYTF

D gene: -
J gene: TRBJ1-6
clone size: -
V gene: TRBV6-5
CDR3 DNA: TGTGCCAGCAGATTACCCAATTCACCCCTCCACTTT
CDR3 protein: CASRLPNSPLHF

D gene: TRBD1
J gene: TRBJ1-2
clone size: -
V gene: TRBV6-5
CDR3 DNA: TGTGCCAGCAGTCGACAGGGCTATGGCTACACCTTC
CDR3 protein: CASSRQGYGYTF

D gene: TRBD1
J gene: TRBJ1-2
clone size: -
V gene: TRBV6-5
CDR3 DNA: TGTGCCAGCAGGCGGGACAGCAACTATGGCTACACCTTC
CDR3 protein: CASRRDSNYGYTF

D gene: TRBD2
J gene: TRBJ2-1
clone size: -
V gene: TRBV7-3
CDR3 DNA: TGTGCCAGCAGCGACACGGGACTAAACAATGAGCAGTTCTTC
CDR3 protein: CASSDTGLNNEQFF

D gene: -
J gene: TRBJ1-3
clone size: -
V gene: TRBV6-1
CDR3 DNA: TGTGCCAGCAGTGAAGCGCTTATGGTCTCTGGAAACACCATATATTTT
CDR3 protein: CASSEALMVSGNTIYF

D gene: -
J gene: TRBJ1-2
clone size: -
V gene: TRBV28
CDR3 DNA: TGTGCCAGCAGTTCCCAGGTGGGGGGCCGGTATGGCTACACCTTC
CDR3 protein: CASSSQVGGRYGYTF

D gene: -
J gene: TRBJ2-7
clone size: -
V gene: TRBV11-2
CDR3 DNA: TGTGCCAGCAGCCTGTCCGGTGGGGAGCAGTACTTC
CDR3 protein: CASSLSGGEQYF

D gene: TRBD1
J gene: TRBJ2-7
clone size: -
V gene: TRBV6-2/TRBV6-3
CDR3 DNA: TGTGCCAGCAGTACCAGGACAGGGTACTACGAGCAGTACTTC
CDR3 protein: CASSTRTGYYEQYF

D gene: -
J gene: TRBJ2-1
clone size: few
V gene: TRBV18
CDR3 DNA: TGTGCCAGCTCACCATGGGCAGGCAAGGACAATGAGCAGTTCTTC
CDR3 protein: CASSPWAGKDNEQFF

D gene: -
J gene: TRBJ2-5
clone size: -
V gene: TRBV27
CDR3 DNA: TGTGCCAGCAGTTTTCGGACAGCTAAGGTGGAGACCCAGTACTTC
CDR3 protein: CASSFRTAKVETQYF

D gene: TRBD2
J gene: TRBJ2-1
clone size: -
V gene: TRBV25-1
CDR3 DNA: TGTGCCAGCGACCCTCGGCGGGGGGAAGGGAATGAGCAGTTCTTC
CDR3 protein: CASDPRRGEGNEQFF

D gene: -
J gene: TRBJ2-1
clone size: -
V gene: TRBV9
CDR3 DNA: TGTGCCAGCAGCCCACGACAGTACAATGAGCAGTTCTTC
CDR3 protein: CASSPRQYNEQFF

D gene: -
J gene: TRBJ2-1
clone size: -
V gene: TRBV5-1
CDR3 DNA: TGCGCCAGCAGCTTGACAGGGTTGAATGAGCAGTTCTTC
CDR3 protein: CASSLTGLNEQFF

D gene: -
J gene: TRBJ2-2
clone size: -
V gene: TRBV6-2/TRBV6-3
CDR3 DNA: TGTGCCAGCAGTTCTGACGGAGGGGGGAGAACCGGGGAGCTGTTTTTT
CDR3 protein: CASSSDGGGRTGELFF

D gene: TRBD1
J gene: TRBJ1-5
clone size: -
V gene: TRBV28
CDR3 DNA: TGTGCCGTATCCGGGACAGGGCCTAATCAGCCCCAGCATTTT
CDR3 protein: CAVSGTGPNQPQHF

D gene: TRBD2
J gene: TRBJ2-7
clone size: -
V gene: TRBV29-1
CDR3 DNA: TGCAGCGTTGAATTTAGCGGGGGGGCCTACGAGCAGTACTTC
CDR3 protein: CSVEFSGGAYEQYF